The 11 T cell receptor beta chains reported below all come from one sample, sequenced in a study of CD8 T cells in ankylosing spondylitis (TCRdb year 2017). The library was produced with 5' RACE. Sequencing relied on an Illumina HiSeq 2500. TCRdb redid the processing of the public reads, applying fastp at Q25 and MiXCR, and retained in-frame beta chains. Each CDR3 protein gets just one entry, which takes the most common genes and DNA from the rows behind it. In all, the sample holds roughly 46,000 distinct CDR3 sequences, and more than 3% of those were seen once. Together, the top ten hold approximately 4% of the sample. Sequenced sample: blood, either unsorted or a sorted T cell fraction (not recorded which). Source of these receptors: a female donor with ankylosing spondylitis or in good health (not recorded which).

This clonotype was picked up many times. The chain carries TRBV9 and TRBJ2-3; TRBD2 is a possible D gene (6 bases). The V gene's germline CDR1 is SGDLS and CDR2 YYNGEE. Between the trimmed V and J ends, which lost 0 bases and 5 bases, there was a span of 10 bases. The CDR3 sequence is 14 residues long. This CDR3 reads CASSVALAEDTQYF. CDR3 bases: TGTGCCAGCAGCGTAGCACTAGCTGAAGATACGCAGTATTTT.

This clonotype was detected ten times or more. The V and J genes are TRBV9 and TRBJ2-3; 8 bases line up with TRBD2. Trimming took 0 bases from V and 4 from J; bases not matched to a gene: 10. The germline V gene has CDR1 SGDLS and CDR2 YYNGEE. This CDR3 contains 17 residues. The CDR3 DNA sequence: TGTGCCAGCAGCGTAGCGCGGCCGGGGGGGCTGTCAGATACGCAGTATTTT. Its translation: CASSVARPGGLSDTQYF.

The chain has TRBV9 and TRBJ2-3, with D possibly being TRBD2 (6 bases). The germline V and J ends were trimmed by 3 bases and 1 base, with 15 bases remaining between them. This CDR3 spans 16 amino acids. Germline V lookup: CDR1 SGDLS, CDR2 YYNGEE. Here the CDR3 DNA reads TGTGCCAGCAGCGCGCGTACCGGGGGACGCACAGATACGCAGTATTTT. Protein product: CASSARTGGRTDTQYF. Based on the CDR3 plus reference TRBV9 and TRBJ2-3, the full variable domain is DSGVTQTPKHLITATGQRVTLRCSPRSGDLSVYWYQQSLDQGLQFLIQYYNGEERAKGNILERFSAQQFPDLHSELNLSSLELGDSALYFCASSARTGGRTDTQYFGPGTRLTVL.

This clonotype was observed many times. The CDR3 spells CASSRGDQETQYF. The CDR3 DNA follows: TGTGCCAGCAGCAGGGGTGACCAAGAGACCCAGTACTTC. The chain carries TRBV9 and TRBJ2-5; perhaps TRBD1 as D (5 bases). CDR3 length equals 13 residues. Germline V gives CDR1 SGDLS, CDR2 YYNGEE. Trimming pared 4 bases from V and 0 bases from J, leaving 7 bases between.

This clonotype was seen at least ten times. The chain has TRBV9 and TRBJ2-3, with D maybe TRBD2 (7 bases). Trimming removed 0 bases at V and 5 bases at J, with 10 bases between. Germline loops: CDR1 SGDLS, CDR2 YYNGEE. CDR3 length equals 14 residues. The CDR3 spells CASSVGGGQDTQYF. Here the CDR3 DNA reads TGTGCCAGCAGCGTAGGGGGGGGGCAAGATACGCAGTATTTT.

This clonotype was recorded many times. The chain is built from TRBV9 and TRBJ2-2; D call uncertain. The CDR3 runs 12 residues. Trimming left V 2 bases short and J 6 bases short, with 5 bases between. Germline CDR1 reads SGDLS; CDR2 reads YYNGEE. CDR3 amino acids: CASSVRAGELFF. CDR3 nucleotides: TGTGCCAGCAGCGTTCGGGCCGGGGAGCTGTTTTTT.

This clonotype was detected ten times or more. The chain is built from TRBV9 and TRBJ2-7; 15 bases agree with TRBD2. The CDR3 has 16 residues. V lost 4 bases and J lost 4; bases outside the gene matches: 6. CDR1 is SGDLS, CDR2 YYNGEE, per germline. CDR3 sequence reads: CASSPRTSGGAYEQYF. The CDR3 DNA reads as TGTGCCAGCAGCCCCCGGACTAGCGGGGGGGCTTACGAGCAGTACTTC.

At least ten counts were recorded for this clonotype. The chain joins TRBV9 to TRBJ2-1, with TRBD2 matching 14 bases. This CDR3 spans 16 amino acids. Germline-derived CDR1 and CDR2 are SGDLS and YYNGEE. V lost 0 bases, J lost 8 bases, and 4 bases stayed unmatched. The CDR3 nucleotides are TGTGCCAGCAGCGTAGGGACTAGCGGGGGGCCGTATGAGCAGTTCTTC. Encoded protein: CASSVGTSGGPYEQFF. Filled out from reference TRBV9 and TRBJ2-1, the complete variable domain reads DSGVTQTPKHLITATGQRVTLRCSPRSGDLSVYWYQQSLDQGLQFLIQYYNGEERAKGNILERFSAQQFPDLHSELNLSSLELGDSALYFCASSVGTSGGPYEQFFGPGTRLTVL.

In its sample, this clonotype was seen many times. The chain has TRBV9 and TRBJ2-5; 8 bases align to TRBD1. The germline CDR1 and CDR2 sequences are SGDLS and YYNGEE. Losses at the gene ends were 1 base for V and 5 bases for J; bases not matched to a gene: 13. CDR3 length: 17 amino acids. The CDR3 sequence: CASSVYPGTGVLETQYF. CDR3 nucleotide sequence: TGTGCCAGCAGCGTATACCCGGGGACAGGAGTCCTGGAGACCCAGTACTTC.

In its sample, this clonotype was seen many times. The gene calls are TRBV9 and TRBJ2-2; 7 positions agree with TRBD2. The CDR3 is 14 amino acids. Germline lookup yields CDR1 SGDLS and CDR2 YYNGEE. V was clipped by 3 bases and J by 4 bases; unmatched bases: 3. The CDR3 here is CASSEGLITGELFF. CDR3 coding DNA: TGTGCCAGCAGCGAGGGACTAATCACCGGGGAGCTGTTTTTT.

At least ten counts were recorded for this clonotype. The chain links TRBV9 to TRBJ2-3, with 11 positions matching TRBD2. V lost 2 bases to trimming and J lost 2 bases; unmatched junction nucleotides: 4. CDR3 length: 16 residues. Germline CDR1 SGDLS, CDR2 YYNGEE. This CDR3 is CASSVTSGAFTDTQYF. As DNA, the CDR3 is TGTGCCAGCAGCGTGACTAGCGGGGCCTTCACAGATACGCAGTATTTT.